The rows below give T cell receptor beta chains drawn from one sample of a study of cytomegalovirus exposure and HLA in healthy donors. Profiled with immunoSEQ multiplex PCR; TCRdb holds only in-frame clones, not every one. Of some 160,000 clones in the sample, roughly 90% were seen once. Input material: PBMCs. These receptors came from a woman aged 18-29 years in good health and CMV-seronegative. The CDR3 runs from the conserved cysteine through the conserved F or W. Fields, in order: clone size, V gene, D gene, J gene, CDR3 DNA, CDR3 protein. D genes are given only for firm matches. The size of a clone is reported for some rows only, either as once, few or many, or as a class for expanded clones.

abundance: NA
v_gene: TRBV7-2
d_gene: NA
j_gene: TRBJ2-3
CDR3nt: TGTGCCAGCAGCTCCCCGGCGGTAGTTTGGACGCAGTATTTT
CDR3aa: CASSSPAVVWTQYF

abundance: NA
v_gene: TRBV7-3
d_gene: NA
j_gene: TRBJ2-5
CDR3nt: TGTGCCAGCAGTCAAGGGGCCCAAGAGACCCAGTACTTC
CDR3aa: CASSQGAQETQYF

abundance: NA
v_gene: TRBV6-5
d_gene: TRBD1
j_gene: TRBJ1-6
CDR3nt: TGTGCCAGCAGTTACCGGGGACAGGGCCATTCACCCCTCCACTTT
CDR3aa: CASSYRGQGHSPLHF

abundance: once
v_gene: TRBV5-1
d_gene: NA
j_gene: TRBJ2-7
CDR3nt: TGCGCCAGCAGCTTCTCAAGGCGGGCGGGGCATTACGAGCAGTACTTC
CDR3aa: CASSFSRRAGHYEQYF

abundance: NA
v_gene: TRBV27
d_gene: TRBD1
j_gene: TRBJ1-2
CDR3nt: TGTGCCAGCAGTTGGAACCGGGACAGAGATGGCTACACCTTC
CDR3aa: CASSWNRDRDGYTF

abundance: NA
v_gene: TRBV18
d_gene: TRBD1
j_gene: TRBJ2-1
CDR3nt: TGTGCCAGCTCACCCCAAGGGGGCTCTATTTACAATGAGCAGTTCTTC
CDR3aa: CASSPQGGSIYNEQFF

abundance: NA
v_gene: TRBV6-6
d_gene: NA
j_gene: TRBJ2-2
CDR3nt: TGTGCCAGCAGCTCAGGGTCCCACACCGGGGAGCTGTTTTTT
CDR3aa: CASSSGSHTGELFF

abundance: NA
v_gene: TRBV5-6
d_gene: NA
j_gene: TRBJ1-2
CDR3nt: TGTGCCAGCAGCCCCGGGGGGTACTATGGCTACACCTTC
CDR3aa: CASSPGGYYGYTF

abundance: NA
v_gene: TRBV2
d_gene: NA
j_gene: TRBJ2-2
CDR3nt: TGTGCCAGCAGTGTGACACAGTATCCCGGGGAGCTGTTTTTT
CDR3aa: CASSVTQYPGELFF

abundance: NA
v_gene: TRBV6-5
d_gene: NA
j_gene: TRBJ1-1
CDR3nt: TGTGCCAGCAGTTACGCACAGGGTGACACTGAAGCTTTCTTT
CDR3aa: CASSYAQGDTEAFF

abundance: NA
v_gene: TRBV5-4
d_gene: NA
j_gene: TRBJ1-6
CDR3nt: TGTGCCAGCAGCCCGGCGGAGGGAGGGACACCCCTCCACTTT
CDR3aa: CASSPAEGGTPLHF

abundance: NA
v_gene: TRBV10-3
d_gene: NA
j_gene: TRBJ1-5
CDR3nt: TGTGCCATCTCGGTGGGGGGTAGGAGCAATCAGCCCCAGCATTTT
CDR3aa: CAISVGGRSNQPQHF

abundance: NA
v_gene: TRBV2
d_gene: TRBD2
j_gene: TRBJ2-1
CDR3nt: TGTGCCAGCAATGTCGGGAGGACTAATGAGCAGTTCTTC
CDR3aa: CASNVGRTNEQFF

abundance: NA
v_gene: TRBV9
d_gene: TRBD2
j_gene: TRBJ2-7
CDR3nt: TGTGCCAGCAGCTATAGCGGGAGGGCCCACGAGCAGTACTTC
CDR3aa: CASSYSGRAHEQYF

abundance: NA
v_gene: TRBV6-5
d_gene: TRBD1
j_gene: TRBJ2-7
CDR3nt: TGTGCCAGCAGTTACTTTGGGACAGGGGGATCCTACGAGCAGTACTTC
CDR3aa: CASSYFGTGGSYEQYF

abundance: few
v_gene: TRBV15
d_gene: NA
j_gene: TRBJ2-6
CDR3nt: TGTGCCACCAGCAGAGATCAGGGCTCTGGGGCCAACGTCCTGACTTTC
CDR3aa: CATSRDQGSGANVLTF

abundance: NA
v_gene: TRBV2
d_gene: NA
j_gene: TRBJ2-7
CDR3nt: TGTGCCAGCACCGAGTCCCCCCTCTACGAGCAGTACTTC
CDR3aa: CASTESPLYEQYF

abundance: NA
v_gene: TRBV12-5
d_gene: NA
j_gene: TRBJ2-1
CDR3nt: TGTGCTAGTGGCTCCATGGGGGCGGGCTACAATGAGCAGTTCTTC
CDR3aa: CASGSMGAGYNEQFF

abundance: NA
v_gene: TRBV30
d_gene: TRBD1
j_gene: TRBJ1-1
CDR3nt: TGTGCCTCTCGGACAGGGAGGCTAAAAACCGCTGAAGCTTTCTTT
CDR3aa: CASRTGRLKTAEAFF

abundance: NA
v_gene: TRBV28
d_gene: TRBD1
j_gene: TRBJ2-7
CDR3nt: TGTGCCAGCAGTGCCCCCGACAGGGGTAACGAGCAGTACTTC
CDR3aa: CASSAPDRGNEQYF

abundance: NA
v_gene: TRBV30
d_gene: NA
j_gene: TRBJ1-1
CDR3nt: TGTGCCTGGAGTTCCAGCAGGGTGACGCCAGGATGGAACACTGAAGCTTTCTTT
CDR3aa: CAWSSSRVTPGWNTEAFF

abundance: many
v_gene: TRBV27
d_gene: NA
j_gene: TRBJ1-5
CDR3nt: TGTGCCAGCAGTTCCGGCAGGGGTAGACCCCAGCATTTT
CDR3aa: CASSSGRGRPQHF

abundance: NA
v_gene: TRBV5-1
d_gene: NA
j_gene: TRBJ2-1
CDR3nt: TGCGCCAGCAGTTCCGACAGGAACTCCTACAATGAGCAGTTCTTC
CDR3aa: CASSSDRNSYNEQFF

abundance: NA
v_gene: TRBV5-6
d_gene: NA
j_gene: TRBJ2-3
CDR3nt: TGTGCCAGCAGCTCTACTGTAGCTGATACGCAGTATTTT
CDR3aa: CASSSTVADTQYF

abundance: NA
v_gene: TRBV11-2
d_gene: TRBD1
j_gene: TRBJ1-2
CDR3nt: TGTGCCAGCAGCCAGACAGGGAGAGGGCTCGTATATGGCTACACCTTC
CDR3aa: CASSQTGRGLVYGYTF

abundance: NA
v_gene: TRBV4-1
d_gene: NA
j_gene: TRBJ2-3
CDR3nt: TGCGCCAGCAGCCAAGGGGGGCCGAGCACAGATACGCAGTATTTT
CDR3aa: CASSQGGPSTDTQYF

abundance: NA
v_gene: TRBV11-3
d_gene: TRBD1
j_gene: TRBJ2-3
CDR3nt: TGTGCCAGCAGTCGGACCACAGGGGCAGATACGCAGTATTTT
CDR3aa: CASSRTTGADTQYF

abundance: once
v_gene: TRBV14
d_gene: NA
j_gene: TRBJ2-3
CDR3nt: TGTGCCAGCAGCCAGGCGAGACAGGGCACAGATACGCAGTATTTT
CDR3aa: CASSQARQGTDTQYF

abundance: NA
v_gene: TRBV19
d_gene: NA
j_gene: TRBJ1-3
CDR3nt: TGTGCCAGTAGTATAGATTGGGGGCAGAGCTCTGGAAACACCATATATTTT
CDR3aa: CASSIDWGQSSGNTIYF

abundance: NA
v_gene: TRBV27
d_gene: NA
j_gene: TRBJ1-1
CDR3nt: TGTGCCAGCAGTTTATTATCAGTCATGAACACTGAAGCTTTCTTT
CDR3aa: CASSLLSVMNTEAFF

abundance: NA
v_gene: TRBV10-3
d_gene: NA
j_gene: TRBJ1-1
CDR3nt: TGTGCCATCCAACAGGGATGGAACACTGAAGCTTTCTTT
CDR3aa: CAIQQGWNTEAFF

abundance: NA
v_gene: TRBV5-6
d_gene: TRBD1
j_gene: TRBJ2-5
CDR3nt: TGTGCCAGCTCCAGGGGGTTCGAAGAGACCCAGTACTTC
CDR3aa: CASSRGFEETQYF

abundance: once
v_gene: TRBV7-3
d_gene: TRBD2
j_gene: TRBJ2-5
CDR3nt: TGTGCCAGCAGCTTATTTCCGCTAGCGGAAACAGAGACCCAGTACTTC
CDR3aa: CASSLFPLAETETQYF

abundance: NA
v_gene: TRBV28
d_gene: NA
j_gene: TRBJ2-3
CDR3nt: TGTGCCAGCAGTTTAGGGGGCGGGACAGATACGCAGTATTTT
CDR3aa: CASSLGGGTDTQYF

abundance: NA
v_gene: TRBV27
d_gene: TRBD2
j_gene: TRBJ2-5
CDR3nt: TGTGCCAGCAGTTCGCGACTAGCGGGCCAAGAGACCCAGTACTTC
CDR3aa: CASSSRLAGQETQYF

abundance: few
v_gene: TRBV6-4
d_gene: NA
j_gene: TRBJ2-6
CDR3nt: TGTGCCAGCAGTGAAGCGCAGGGTGGGGCCAACGTCCTGACTTTC
CDR3aa: CASSEAQGGANVLTF

abundance: NA
v_gene: TRBV7-8
d_gene: NA
j_gene: TRBJ1-1
CDR3nt: TGTGCCAGCAGTTCACCGCGGGGGAAGAACACTGAAGCTTTCTTT
CDR3aa: CASSSPRGKNTEAFF

abundance: few
v_gene: TRBV6-5
d_gene: NA
j_gene: TRBJ1-5
CDR3nt: TGTGCCAGCAGCCGGGAATGGGAGGGACAGCCCCAGCATTTT
CDR3aa: CASSREWEGQPQHF

abundance: NA
v_gene: TRBV2
d_gene: NA
j_gene: TRBJ2-1
CDR3nt: TGTGCCAGCTGTTTAAAGGGGGTCAATGAGCAGTTCTTC
CDR3aa: CASCLKGVNEQFF

abundance: NA
v_gene: TRBV29-1
d_gene: NA
j_gene: TRBJ1-2
CDR3nt: TGCAGCGTCAGGGGTTCAGGACTCTATGGCTACACCTTC
CDR3aa: CSVRGSGLYGYTF

abundance: NA
v_gene: TRBV5-1
d_gene: TRBD2
j_gene: TRBJ2-2
CDR3nt: TGCGCCAGCAGCTTGTATCGGGGGGGGAACACCGGGGAGCTGTTTTTT
CDR3aa: CASSLYRGGNTGELFF

abundance: NA
v_gene: TRBV28
d_gene: NA
j_gene: TRBJ1-2
CDR3nt: TGTGCCAGCAGTTTATTTTATCGGCAGGGCAATGGCTACACCTTC
CDR3aa: CASSLFYRQGNGYTF

abundance: NA
v_gene: TRBV19
d_gene: NA
j_gene: TRBJ1-5
CDR3nt: TGTGCCAGTAGGAATGACAGGCGCAATCAGCCCCAGCATTTT
CDR3aa: CASRNDRRNQPQHF

abundance: NA
v_gene: TRBV18
d_gene: NA
j_gene: TRBJ2-5
CDR3nt: TGTGCCAGCTCACCTCTTATAGACAGGGGAGGGTCGGAGACCCAGTACTTC
CDR3aa: CASSPLIDRGGSETQYF

abundance: once
v_gene: TRBV2
d_gene: TRBD1
j_gene: TRBJ1-2
CDR3nt: TGTGCCAGCAACAGACAGGGTCCTAACTATGGCTACACCTTC
CDR3aa: CASNRQGPNYGYTF

abundance: once
v_gene: TRBV5-4
d_gene: TRBD1
j_gene: TRBJ1-1
CDR3nt: TGTGCCGGCAGCTTGGGACAGGAAGCTTTCTTT
CDR3aa: CAGSLGQEAFF

abundance: NA
v_gene: TRBV27
d_gene: NA
j_gene: TRBJ1-1
CDR3nt: TGTGCCAGCAGTTTAAGGGGCGAAGCTTTCTTT
CDR3aa: CASSLRGEAFF

abundance: NA
v_gene: TRBV6-5
d_gene: NA
j_gene: TRBJ2-7
CDR3nt: TGTGCCAGCAGTTACTTGGGGAGCTACGAGCAGTACTTC
CDR3aa: CASSYLGSYEQYF